The clone carrying this TCR beta chain was counted ten times or more. This entry is derived from a study of T cells in Graves' hyperthyroidism and ophthalmopathy. RNA transcripts provided the source from which TCR beta CDR3 regions were amplified. RT-PCR in the first round (using the HTBI primer set) targeted the TCR CDR3. TCRdb reprocessed the multiplex PCR reads via MiXCR and lists one record per CDR3 protein. The profile shows about 620,000 distinct CDR3 sequences, 15% to 20% of them singletons. The sequence was obtained from a woman in her twenties or thirties with Graves' hyperthyroidism. The sequenced sample was blood.

Written as DNA, the CDR3 is TGTGCCAGCAGATCCGGGACAGCCGGCTCCTACGAGCAGTACTTC. Protein product: CASRSGTAGSYEQYF. The V gene is TRBV28, the J gene TRBJ2-7; 7 bases agree with TRBD1. The germline gives CDR1 MDHEN, CDR2 SYDVKM. This CDR3 contains 15 residues. V trimming: 6 bases; J trimming: 0 bases; junction bases outside the gene matches: 8.